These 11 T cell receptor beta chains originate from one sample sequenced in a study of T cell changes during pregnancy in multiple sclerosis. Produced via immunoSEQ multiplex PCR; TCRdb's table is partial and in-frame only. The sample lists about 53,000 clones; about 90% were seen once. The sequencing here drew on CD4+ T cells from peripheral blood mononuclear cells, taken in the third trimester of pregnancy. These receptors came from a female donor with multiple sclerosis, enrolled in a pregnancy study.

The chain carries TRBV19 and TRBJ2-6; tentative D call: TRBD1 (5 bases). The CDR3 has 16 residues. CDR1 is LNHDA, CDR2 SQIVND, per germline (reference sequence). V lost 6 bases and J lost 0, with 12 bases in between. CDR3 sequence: CASSKTGSSGANVLTF. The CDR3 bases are TGTGCCAGTAGCAAAACAGGAAGCTCTGGGGCCAACGTCCTGACTTTC.

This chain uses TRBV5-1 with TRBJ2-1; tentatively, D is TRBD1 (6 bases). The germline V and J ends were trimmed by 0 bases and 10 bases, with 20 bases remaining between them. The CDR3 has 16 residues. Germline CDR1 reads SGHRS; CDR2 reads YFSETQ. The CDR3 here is CASSLAGKGGQSEQFF. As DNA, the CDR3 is TGCGCCAGCAGCTTGGCAGGGAAAGGGGGACAATCGGAGCAGTTCTTC.

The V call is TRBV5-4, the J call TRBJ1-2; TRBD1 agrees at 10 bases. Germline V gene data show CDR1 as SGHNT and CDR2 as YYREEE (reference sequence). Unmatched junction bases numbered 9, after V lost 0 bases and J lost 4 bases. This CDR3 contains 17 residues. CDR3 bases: TGTGCCAGCAGCTTGGCCCAGGGGACAGGGGACTTCTATGGCTACACCTTC. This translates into CASSLAQGTGDFYGYTF.

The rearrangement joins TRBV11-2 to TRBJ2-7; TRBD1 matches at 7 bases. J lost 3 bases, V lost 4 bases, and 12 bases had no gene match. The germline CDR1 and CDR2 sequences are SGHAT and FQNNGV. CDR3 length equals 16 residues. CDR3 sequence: CASSSTSGTAFYEQYF. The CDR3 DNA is TGTGCCAGCAGCTCAACCTCCGGGACAGCCTTCTACGAGCAGTACTTC.

The CDR3 coding sequence is TGTGCCAGCAGTGGACTAGCGGGGGGCGCAAATGAGCAGTTCTTC. Its protein is CASSGLAGGANEQFF. The chain uses TRBV6-4 and TRBJ2-1, with TRBD2 matching over 13 bases. The CDR3 runs 15 residues. Germline-derived CDR1 and CDR2 are MRHNA and SNTAGT. V was clipped by 4 bases and J by 7 bases; unmatched bases: 4.

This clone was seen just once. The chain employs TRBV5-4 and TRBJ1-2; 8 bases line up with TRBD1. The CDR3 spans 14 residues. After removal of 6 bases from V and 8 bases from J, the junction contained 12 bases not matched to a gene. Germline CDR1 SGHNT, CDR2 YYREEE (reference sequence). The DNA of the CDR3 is TGTGCCAGCACCCTGGGGGCGGGACAGGAAGGCTACACCTTC. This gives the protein CASTLGAGQEGYTF. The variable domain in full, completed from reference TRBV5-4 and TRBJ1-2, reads ETGVTQSPTHLIKTRGQQVTLRCSSQSGHNTVSWYQQALGQGPQFIFQYYREEENGRGNFPPRFSGLQFPNYSSELNVNALELDDSALYLCASTLGAGQEGYTFGSGTRLTVV.

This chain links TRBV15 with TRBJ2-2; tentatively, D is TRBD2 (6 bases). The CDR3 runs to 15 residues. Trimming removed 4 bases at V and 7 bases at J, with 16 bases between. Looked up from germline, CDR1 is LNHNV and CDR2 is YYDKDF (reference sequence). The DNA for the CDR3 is TGTGCCACCAGCAAGTCGCGGGGTGATATCGGGGAGCTGTTTTTT. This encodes CATSKSRGDIGELFF.

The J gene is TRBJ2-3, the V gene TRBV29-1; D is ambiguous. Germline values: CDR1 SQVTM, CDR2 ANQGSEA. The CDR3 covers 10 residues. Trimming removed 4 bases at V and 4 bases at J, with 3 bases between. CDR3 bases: TGCAGCGTTGCGTCAGATACGCAGTATTTT. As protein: CSVASDTQYF.

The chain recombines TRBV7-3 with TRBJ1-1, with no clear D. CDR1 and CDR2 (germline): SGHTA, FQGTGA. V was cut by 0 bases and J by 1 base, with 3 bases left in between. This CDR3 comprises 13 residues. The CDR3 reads CASSLTRNTEAFF. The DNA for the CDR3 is TGTGCCAGCAGCTTAACCAGGAACACTGAAGCTTTCTTT.

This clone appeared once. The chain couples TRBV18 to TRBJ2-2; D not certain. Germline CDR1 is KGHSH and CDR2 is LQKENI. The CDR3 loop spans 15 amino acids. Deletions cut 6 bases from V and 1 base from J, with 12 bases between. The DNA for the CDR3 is TGTGCCAGCTCGACAAGGATGGGGAACACCGGGGAGCTGTTTTTT. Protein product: CASSTRMGNTGELFF.

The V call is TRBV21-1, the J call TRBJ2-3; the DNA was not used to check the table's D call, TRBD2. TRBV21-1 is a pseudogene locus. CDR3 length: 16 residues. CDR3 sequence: CASSAPPGLESNTQYF. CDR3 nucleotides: TGTGCCAGCAGCGCGCCGCCGGGACTAGAGTCGAATACGCAGTATTTT.